The 27 T cell receptor beta chains given below trace back to one sample, sequenced in a study of T cell responses to AZD1222 COVID-19 vaccine. Produced via immunoSEQ multiplex PCR; TCRdb's table is partial and in-frame only. The repertoire holds over 80,000 clones, with roughly nine tenths as singletons. The source material was peripheral blood, sampled 28 days after the second AZD1222 dose. All receptors come from an adult who received the AZD1222 COVID-19 vaccine.

The V gene is TRBV29-1, the J gene TRBJ2-7, with 8 positions matching TRBD1. After removal of 8 bases from V and 6 bases from J, the junction contained 15 bases not matched to a gene. The CDR3 contains 14 residues. Germline V gives CDR1 SQVTM, CDR2 ANQGSEA. The CDR3 spells CSCETDRAPREQYF. In nucleotides, the CDR3 is TGCAGCTGCGAGACGGACAGGGCCCCTCGCGAGCAGTACTTC.

The V gene is TRBV7-3, the J gene TRBJ1-1; D call uncertain. There are 18 residues in the CDR3. Trimming stripped 0 bases from V and 1 base from J, with 18 bases between. The germline V gene has CDR1 SGHTA and CDR2 FQGTGA. The CDR3 sequence: CASSLTSSIASKNTEAFF. The CDR3 DNA reads as TGTGCCAGCAGCTTAACTTCATCCATCGCTTCGAAGAACACTGAAGCTTTCTTT.

Concerning this clone: A junction boundary mismatches the germline segment, possibly from a read error. The J gene is TRBJ1-1, the V gene TRBV19; D gene unclear. Germline V gene lookup returns CDR1 LNHDA and CDR2 SQIVND (reference sequence). The CDR3 runs 12 residues. CDR3: CASSLESTEAFF. The CDR3 DNA follows: TGTGCCAGTAGTTTAGAAAGCACTGAAGCTTTCTTT.

This clone appeared once. The rearrangement links TRBV9 to TRBJ1-1; TRBD1 is a possible D gene (6 bases). Germline V gene lookup returns CDR1 SGDLS and CDR2 YYNGEE. The CDR3 has 14 amino acids. Trimming pared 0 bases from V and 8 bases from J, leaving 14 bases between. In DNA, the CDR3 is TGTGCCAGCAGCGTAGAAGGAGGACAGAGGGAAGCTTTCTTT. This sequence encodes CASSVEGGQREAFF.

This rearrangement joins TRBV5-4 to TRBJ2-7, with TRBD1 matching over 10 bases. Trimming removed 4 bases from V and 7 bases from J; junction bases left unmatched: 5. The germline gives CDR1 SGHNT, CDR2 YYREEE (reference sequence). The CDR3 is 13 residues long. The CDR3 DNA reads TGTGCCAGCAGCCGGGACAGGGGTGGAGAGCAGTACTTC. Protein: CASSRDRGGEQYF.

The chain is built from TRBV28 and TRBJ1-2; 7 bases align to TRBD1. J was trimmed by 4 bases and V by 2 bases; bases with no gene match: 7. Germline V gene sequence: CDR1 MDHEN, CDR2 SYDVKM. The CDR3 contains 15 residues. CDR3: CASSLGQGVVYGYTF. The CDR3 nucleotides are TGTGCCAGCAGTTTAGGTCAGGGGGTGGTCTATGGCTACACCTTC.

This chain uses TRBV14 with TRBJ2-7; D possibly corresponds to TRBD2 (5 bases). Germline V gives CDR1 SGHDN, CDR2 FVKESK. Trimming took 4 bases from V and 0 from J, leaving 13 bases between them. The CDR3 totals 15 residues. The CDR3 DNA is TGTGCCAGCAGCCGCGGAACTAGGGTCTCCTACGAGCAGTACTTC. Protein: CASSRGTRVSYEQYF.

The genes are TRBV3-1 (or the pseudogene TRBV3-2) and TRBJ1-6; D might be TRBD1 (5 bases). The length of the CDR3 is 16 residues. Germline V lookup: CDR1 LGHDT, CDR2 YNNKEL (reference sequence). The V end lost 1 base, the J end lost 7 bases, and 14 bases lay between the germline ends. CDR3 coding DNA: TGTGCCAGCAGCCAAGCGGAGGGGAGGCGGAATTCACCCCTCCACTTT. As protein: CASSQAEGRRNSPLHF.

The V and J genes are TRBV6-5 and TRBJ1-2; 9 nucleotides line up with TRBD1. V lost 8 bases, J lost 4 bases, and 2 bases stayed unmatched. The CDR3 length is 12 residues. Looked up from germline, CDR1 is MNHEY and CDR2 is SVGAGI. CDR3 amino acids: CASETGGYGYTF. The CDR3 nucleotides read TGTGCCAGCGAGACAGGGGGCTATGGCTACACCTTC.

This sequence joins TRBV6-6 and TRBJ2-5; TRBD2 matches at 15 bases. With 5 bases clipped from V and 3 bases from J, the junction kept 7 bases outside the gene matches. This CDR3 contains 17 residues. In germline, CDR1 is MNHNY, CDR2 SVGAGI (reference sequence). The CDR3 nucleotides are TGTGCCAGCAGTCCGGGACTAGCGGGAGGCGGGGAAGAGACCCAGTACTTC. Translated: CASSPGLAGGGEETQYF.

This clone came up once. The CDR3 DNA sequence: TGTGCCAGCAGTGACGGATTAGCCAAAAACATTCAGTACTTC. Translation gives CASSDGLAKNIQYF. The chain combines TRBV2 with TRBJ2-4; unclear D gene. The germline V and J ends were trimmed by 3 bases and 0 bases, with 6 bases remaining between them. The length of the CDR3 is 14 residues. In germline, CDR1 is SNHLY, CDR2 FYNNEI.

The genes are TRBV6-5 and TRBJ1-5; D might be TRBD1 (5 bases). The germline V gene encodes CDR1 MNHEY and CDR2 SVGAGI. The CDR3 has 15 residues. Between the trimmed V and J ends, which lost 10 bases and 5 bases, there was a span of 21 bases. CDR3 coding DNA: TGTGCCACAGCCCGTGGGCAGGGAGTCGATCAGCCCCAGCATTTT. Protein sequence: CATARGQGVDQPQHF.

The chain joins TRBV12-3 or TRBV12-4 to TRBJ2-7; 7 bases fit TRBD1. The junction had 1 base not matched to a gene; V was cut back by 3 bases and J by 2 bases. This CDR3 spans 13 amino acids. The CDR3 loop is CASSFGQAYEQYF. The CDR3 DNA follows: TGTGCCAGCAGTTTCGGACAGGCCTACGAGCAGTACTTC.

The rearrangement joins TRBV7-2 to TRBJ2-3; perhaps TRBD1 as D (6 bases). Germline CDR1 is SGHTA and CDR2 is FQGNSA. This CDR3 spans 14 amino acids. The V end was cut by 8 bases, the J end by 4 bases, with 16 bases between. CDR3 sequence: CASQQGRVADTQYF. The CDR3 DNA is TGTGCCAGCCAACAGGGAAGGGTAGCAGATACGCAGTATTTT.

The chain carries TRBV28 and TRBJ1-1, with D uncertain. Germline V gene sequence: CDR1 MDHEN, CDR2 SYDVKM. Between the trimmed V and J ends, which lost 8 bases and 7 bases, there was a span of 17 bases. This CDR3 contains 13 residues. CDR3 nucleotide sequence: TGTGCCAGCGGTAGAGTAACTACGGTTGAAGCTTTCTTT. It is translated as CASGRVTTVEAFF.

The chain recombines TRBV6-6 with TRBJ1-4; D not resolved. Per germline, CDR1 MNHNY and CDR2 SVGAGI (reference sequence). Trimming removed 5 bases at V and 0 bases at J, with 7 bases between. The CDR3 totals 14 residues. The CDR3: CASSAQSTNEKLFF. The CDR3 nucleotides are TGTGCCAGCAGTGCACAGTCAACTAATGAAAAACTGTTTTTT.

The chain combines TRBV3-1 (or the pseudogene TRBV3-2) with TRBJ2-1; 11 bases are a match to TRBD2. CDR3 length: 15 residues. The V gene end was trimmed by 4 bases and the J gene end by 5 bases; junction bases not matched to a gene: 4. Looked up from germline, CDR1 is LGHDT and CDR2 is YNNKEL (reference sequence). In DNA, the CDR3 is TGTGCCAGCAGCCCCCTAGCGGGAGGTCACAATGAGCAGTTCTTC. Its translation is CASSPLAGGHNEQFF.

A few counts support this clone. The CDR3 coding sequence is TGTGCCAGTAGTACGACAGGGTTAGGGGAGCAGTACTTC. Encoded protein: CASSTTGLGEQYF. The V call is TRBV19, the J call TRBJ2-7; TRBD1 matches at 7 bases. V gave up 4 bases and J gave up 7 bases; unmatched junction bases: 7. The length of the CDR3 is 13 residues. Germline V gene sequence: CDR1 LNHDA, CDR2 SQIVND (reference sequence).

Concerning this clone: Additional DNA sequences in this sample encode the identical CDR3. V usage is TRBV19 and J usage is TRBJ2-7; 9 nucleotides agree with TRBD2. J was trimmed by 3 bases and V by 5 bases; bases with no gene match: 5. Germline loops: CDR1 LNHDA, CDR2 SQIVND (reference sequence). The CDR3 length is 14 residues. The CDR3 protein is CASSELAGVYEQYF. The CDR3 bases are TGTGCCAGTAGTGAACTAGCGGGTGTCTACGAGCAGTACTTC. Full variable domain (remainder filled in from reference TRBV19 and TRBJ2-7): DGGITQSPKYLFRKEGQNVTLSCEQNLNHDAMYWYRQDPGQGLRLIYYSQIVNDFQKGDIAEGYSVSREKKESFPLTVTSAQKNPTAFYLCASSELAGVYEQYFGPGTRLTVT.

The chain is built from TRBV3-1 (or the pseudogene TRBV3-2) and TRBJ2-3; no clear D. This CDR3 is built from 12 residues. Germline assignment: CDR1 LGHDT and CDR2 YNNKEL (reference sequence). Trimming cost V 3 bases and J 5 bases, with 6 bases left between them. CDR3 nucleotide sequence: TGTGCCAGCAGCCATGCTCTAGATACGCAGTATTTT. Its protein product is CASSHALDTQYF.

In DNA, the CDR3 is TGTGCCAGCTCACCACTATCGGGGGCGCCGGGAGATACGCAGTATTTT. As protein: CASSPLSGAPGDTQYF. The chain combines TRBV18 with TRBJ2-3; D may correspond to TRBD1 or TRBD2 (6 bases each). Trimming left V 1 base short and J 5 bases short, with 16 bases between. The CDR3 is 16 amino acids. In germline, CDR1 is KGHSH, CDR2 LQKENI. Combining the CDR3 with reference TRBV18 and TRBJ2-3 gives the whole variable domain NAGVMQNPRHLVRRRGQEARLRCSPMKGHSHVYWYRQLPEEGLKFMVYLQKENIIDESGMPKERFSAEFPKEGPSILRIQQVVRGDSAAYFCASSPLSGAPGDTQYFGPGTRLTVL.

The J gene is TRBJ1-5, the V gene TRBV27, with a weak D call TRBD1 (6 bases). The CDR3 has 14 residues. CDR1 MNHEY and CDR2 SMNVEV come from the germline V gene (reference sequence). V was trimmed by 3 bases and J by 5 bases, leaving 11 bases between them. As DNA, the CDR3 is TGTGCCAGCAGTTTGACGGACAGCTATCAGCCCCAGCATTTT. Translating it yields CASSLTDSYQPQHF.

The gene calls are TRBV6-5 and TRBJ2-7; tentative D call: TRBD1 (6 bases). Germline CDR1 reads MNHEY; CDR2 reads SVGAGI. The length of the CDR3 is 15 residues. Trimming took off 10 bases at V and 1 base at J, with 20 bases between the two ends. The CDR3 here is CATGSRAGVSYEQYF. The CDR3 nucleotides read TGTGCCACAGGGTCCCGCGCAGGGGTGTCCTACGAGCAGTACTTC.

The chain has TRBV5-6 and TRBJ1-2; D may be TRBD1 (5 bases). CDR1 and CDR2 from the germline V gene are SGHDT and YYEEEE. Trimming pared 0 bases from V and 7 bases from J, leaving 10 bases between. The CDR3 totals 13 residues. CDR3 loop: CASSLGGAGGYTF. CDR3 DNA: TGTGCCAGCAGCTTGGGAGGGGCTGGTGGCTACACCTTC.

V gene TRBV5-1 combines with J gene TRBJ1-3; no reliable D call. CDR1 and CDR2 from the germline V gene are SGHRS and YFSETQ. Trimming took off 0 bases at V and 1 base at J, with 8 bases between the two ends. The CDR3 loop spans 15 amino acids. Here the CDR3 DNA reads TGCGCCAGCAGCTTGGACGTGGGGTCTGGAAACACCATATATTTT. This encodes CASSLDVGSGNTIYF.

The CDR3 sequence is CASSVRAGDTGELFF. CDR3 nucleotide sequence: TGCGCCAGCAGTGTTCGAGCAGGGGATACCGGGGAGCTGTTTTTT. The chain has TRBV10-2 and TRBJ2-2, with D possibly matching TRBD1 (6 bases). The CDR3 runs 15 residues. The germline V and J ends were trimmed by 4 bases and 5 bases, with 14 bases remaining between them. Germline V gene sequence: CDR1 WSHSY, CDR2 SAAADI.

The rearrangement joins TRBV6-2 or TRBV6-3 to TRBJ2-5; D is uncertain. The V and J ends lost 3 bases and 4 bases respectively, with 9 bases between them. This CDR3 has 13 amino acids. Germline CDR1 MNHEY, CDR2 SVGEGT. CDR3: CASSYGTRETQYF. The DNA of the CDR3 is TGTGCCAGCAGTTATGGCACGAGAGAGACCCAGTACTTC.